This T cell receptor beta chain was recovered during a study of T-cell memory formation after mild COVID-19. Study outcomes and limitations: Pre-infection memory already had some responding clones, implying cross-reactive memory joined.

CDR3 size: 15 residues. With 7 bases removed from V and 6 bases from J, the gap between germline ends came to 20 bases. The V gene's germline CDR1 is SGHRS and CDR2 YFSETQ. Constant-segment primers and 5'RACE yielded cDNA libraries for TCR alpha and TCR beta, each carrying sample barcodes and UMIs. TCRdb reprocessed the 5' RACE reads via MiXCR and lists one record per CDR3 protein. The data hold 180,000 or so distinct CDR3 sequences, with around 10% observed a single time. In its sample, this clonotype was seen many times. The antigen remains unidentified. The V gene is TRBV5-1, the J gene TRBJ1-5; TRBD1 is a possible D gene (5 bases). The sample comprised PBMCs or a T cell subset sorted from them (not recorded which). This receptor was taken from a man between 18 and 35 years old who had mild COVID-19 (a few samples of this study predate the infection). Cell type and time point are not known. This CDR3 is CASQLLPGQGQPQHF. The CDR3, as DNA: TGCGCCAGCCAGCTTTTACCAGGGCAGGGTCAGCCCCAGCATTTT.